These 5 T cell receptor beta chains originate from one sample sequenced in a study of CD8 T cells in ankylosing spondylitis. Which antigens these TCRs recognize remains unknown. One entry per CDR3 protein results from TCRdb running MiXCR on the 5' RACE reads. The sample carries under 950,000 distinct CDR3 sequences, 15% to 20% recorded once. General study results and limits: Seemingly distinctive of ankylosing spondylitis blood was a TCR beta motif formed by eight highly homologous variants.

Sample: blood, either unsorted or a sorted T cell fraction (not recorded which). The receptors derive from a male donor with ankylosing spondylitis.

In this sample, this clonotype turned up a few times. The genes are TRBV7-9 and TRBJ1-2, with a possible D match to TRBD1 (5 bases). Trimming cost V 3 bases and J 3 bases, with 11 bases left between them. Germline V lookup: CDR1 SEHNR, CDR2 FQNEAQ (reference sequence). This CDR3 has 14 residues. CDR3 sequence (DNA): TGTGCCAGCAGCTTTAAGGGACCCGACTATGGCTACACCTTC. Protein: CASSFKGPDYGYTF.

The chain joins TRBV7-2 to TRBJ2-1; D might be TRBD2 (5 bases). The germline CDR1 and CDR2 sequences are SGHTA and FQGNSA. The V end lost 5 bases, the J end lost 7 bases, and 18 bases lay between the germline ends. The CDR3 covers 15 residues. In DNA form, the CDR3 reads TGTGCCAGCAGCCCTCAAAGCGGCATCGGTAATGAGCAGTTCTTC. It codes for CASSPQSGIGNEQFF.

For the CDR3, the DNA is TGTGCCACCAGCGTTGCGGGGGAGACCCAGTACTTC. Residues: CATSVAGETQYF. The rearrangement links TRBV15 to TRBJ2-5, with D perhaps TRBD2 (6 bases). The CDR3 is 12 residues long. V was pared by 5 bases and J by 5 bases, with 9 bases between. Germline CDR1 is LNHNV and CDR2 is YYDKDF (reference sequence).

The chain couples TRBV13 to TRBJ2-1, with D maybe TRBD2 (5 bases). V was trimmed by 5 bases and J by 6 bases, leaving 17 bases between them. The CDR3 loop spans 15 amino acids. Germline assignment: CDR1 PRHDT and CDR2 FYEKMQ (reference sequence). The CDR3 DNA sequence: TGTGCCAGCAGCGCGGACTCCGGTTTGGTCAATGAGCAGTTCTTC. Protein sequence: CASSADSGLVNEQFF.

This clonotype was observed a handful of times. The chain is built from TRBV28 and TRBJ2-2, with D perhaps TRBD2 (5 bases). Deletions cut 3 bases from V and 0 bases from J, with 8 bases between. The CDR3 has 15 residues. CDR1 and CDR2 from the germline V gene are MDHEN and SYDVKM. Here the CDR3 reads CASSFLLANTGELFF. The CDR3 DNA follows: TGTGCCAGCAGTTTTTTACTAGCGAACACCGGGGAGCTGTTTTTT. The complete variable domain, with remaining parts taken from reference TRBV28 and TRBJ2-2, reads DVKVTQSSRYLVKRTGEKVFLECVQDMDHENMFWYRQDPGLGLRLIYFSYDVKMKEKGDIPEGYSVSREKKERFSLILESASTNQTSMYLCASSFLLANTGELFFGEGSRLTVL.